The rows below give T cell receptor beta chains drawn from one sample of a study of blood T cell repertoires in COVID-19. Assay used: immunoSEQ multiplex PCR; TCRdb lists only in-frame clones, some missing. The repertoire holds about 160,000 clones, with nearly 80% as singletons. The material sequenced was peripheral blood. Source of these receptors: a woman aged 80 or older with acute or convalescent COVID-19. CDR3s include the opening cysteine and the closing phenylalanine or tryptophan. The D gene is left open where the match is weak. Clone size is not always given. Where it is, it says once, few, many or a class for expanded clones.

DNA: TGTGCCAGTAGTATAGGGAGGTATAGCAATCAGCCCCAGCATTTT; CDR3: CASSIGRYSNQPQHF; size: once; V: TRBV19; D: .; J: TRBJ1-5
DNA: TGTGCCAGCTCAGTACTTGGTGGCTACGAGCAGTACTTC; CDR3: CASSVLGGYEQYF; size: .; V: TRBV18; D: .; J: TRBJ2-7
DNA: TGTGCCAGCAGTTCCCAGCGGTTTTTT; CDR3: CASSSQRFF; size: .; V: TRBV27; D: .; J: TRBJ2-2
DNA: TGTGCCAGTAGTATTCCACAGGGGGCGCGTAGACAGCCCCAGCATTTT; CDR3: CASSIPQGARRQPQHF; size: .; V: TRBV19; D: TRBD1; J: TRBJ1-5
DNA: TGTGCCAGCAACCAAGCGGGACTATACGAGCAGTACTTC; CDR3: CASNQAGLYEQYF; size: many; V: TRBV6-5; D: TRBD2; J: TRBJ2-7
DNA: TGTGCCAGCAGCCCAGACAGGCGTGCTGGCTACACCTTC; CDR3: CASSPDRRAGYTF; size: .; V: TRBV7-2; D: .; J: TRBJ1-2
DNA: TGTGCCAGCAGCCAATCACAGGGGATCGAGCAGTACTTC; CDR3: CASSQSQGIEQYF; size: .; V: TRBV3-1/TRBV3-2; D: TRBD1; J: TRBJ2-7
DNA: TGTGCCACCAGTGATCCGACTCTGAACACCGGGGAGCTGTTTTTT; CDR3: CATSDPTLNTGELFF; size: .; V: TRBV24-1; D: .; J: TRBJ2-2
DNA: TGTGCCAGCAGTTTAATTTCGCTAGCGGGAAACACAGATACGCAGTATTTT; CDR3: CASSLISLAGNTDTQYF; size: .; V: TRBV28; D: TRBD2; J: TRBJ2-3
DNA: TGTGCCAGCAGTTACGGGTTGGGGCCCCGTGGGGAGACCCAGTACTTC; CDR3: CASSYGLGPRGETQYF; size: once; V: TRBV6-5; D: .; J: TRBJ2-5
DNA: TGTGCCAGTTCAGACGGAGCAACTAATGAAAAACTGTTTTTT; CDR3: CASSDGATNEKLFF; size: .; V: TRBV19; D: .; J: TRBJ1-4
DNA: TGTGCCAGCAGCTTAATGGACAGGGGGATCGAGTACTTC; CDR3: CASSLMDRGIEYF; size: .; V: TRBV7-2; D: TRBD1; J: TRBJ2-5
DNA: TGTGCCACCCTGGGACAGGGGGAGCACGAGCAGTACTTC; CDR3: CATLGQGEHEQYF; size: once; V: TRBV10-3; D: TRBD1; J: TRBJ2-7
DNA: TGTGCCAGCAGCTATCCTCGGAACCTACTATCGGGGGTCTTCTACAATGAGCAGTTCTTC; CDR3: CASSYPRNLLSGVFYNEQFF; size: .; V: TRBV28; D: .; J: TRBJ2-1
DNA: TGTGCCAGTAGTTACGGGACTAGCGGGCCCTTGGGGGAGCAGTACTTC; CDR3: CASSYGTSGPLGEQYF; size: once; V: TRBV19; D: TRBD2; J: TRBJ2-7
DNA: TGTGCCAGCAGTGAACCGCGGCTGGGTAATGAAAAACTGTTTTTT; CDR3: CASSEPRLGNEKLFF; size: .; V: TRBV6-1; D: .; J: TRBJ1-4
DNA: TGTGCCAGTACTACTCGACAGGGTCGCACTAATGAAAAACTGTTTTTT; CDR3: CASTTRQGRTNEKLFF; size: once; V: TRBV19; D: TRBD1; J: TRBJ1-4
DNA: TGTGCCAGCAGTTACTCGACGGGACAGGGGAGAACTGAAGCTTTCTTT; CDR3: CASSYSTGQGRTEAFF; size: .; V: TRBV6-5; D: TRBD1; J: TRBJ1-1
DNA: TGTGCCAGCAGCTCCCCGGGACAGGGGGCGCTGTTAAATGGCTACACCTTC; CDR3: CASSSPGQGALLNGYTF; size: .; V: TRBV5-4; D: TRBD1; J: TRBJ1-2
DNA: TGTGCCAGCAGCTTTTACGAGAGGGATACGCAGTATTTT; CDR3: CASSFYERDTQYF; size: .; V: TRBV11-2; D: .; J: TRBJ2-3
DNA: TGTGCCAGCAGTGAAGGCGTCAACTATGGCTACACCTTC; CDR3: CASSEGVNYGYTF; size: .; V: TRBV6-1; D: .; J: TRBJ1-2
DNA: TGTGCCAGCAGCCCTGGACTAGCGGGAGGCACAGATACGCAGTATTTT; CDR3: CASSPGLAGGTDTQYF; size: .; V: TRBV4-2; D: TRBD2; J: TRBJ2-3
DNA: TGTGCCAGCTCTCCGGGGACAGGGGAGGAATTGAAGCCCCAGCATTTT; CDR3: CASSPGTGEELKPQHF; size: .; V: TRBV18; D: TRBD1; J: TRBJ1-5
DNA: TGTGCCAGCAAAGCACAGACCTCTGGAAACACCATATATTTT; CDR3: CASKAQTSGNTIYF; size: .; V: TRBV28; D: .; J: TRBJ1-3
DNA: TGTGCCAGCAGTTTGACACAGGGAAAACTGTTTTTT; CDR3: CASSLTQGKLFF; size: .; V: TRBV28; D: .; J: TRBJ1-4
DNA: TGTGCCAGCAGCGCCTCGGAGCCAGATACGCAGTATTTT; CDR3: CASSASEPDTQYF; size: .; V: TRBV7-8; D: .; J: TRBJ2-3
DNA: TGCGCCAGCAATTTAGGAGGGCCTAACAATGAGCAGTTCTTC; CDR3: CASNLGGPNNEQFF; size: .; V: TRBV10-1; D: .; J: TRBJ2-1
DNA: TGTGCCAGCAGCGTAGGTTCGGACTACCTCAACAATGAGCAGTTCTTC; CDR3: CASSVGSDYLNNEQFF; size: .; V: TRBV9; D: .; J: TRBJ2-1
DNA: TGTGCCAGCAGCTTGGGAGGAGGGCACAATCAGCCCCAGCATTTT; CDR3: CASSLGGGHNQPQHF; size: .; V: TRBV5-4; D: .; J: TRBJ1-5
DNA: TGTGCCAGCAGCGGGACACTTAGGACTCAGCCCCAGCATTTT; CDR3: CASSGTLRTQPQHF; size: .; V: TRBV2; D: .; J: TRBJ1-5
DNA: TGTGCCAGCAGCGTAGCCGACAGGGGGGCACATGAGCAGTTCTTC; CDR3: CASSVADRGAHEQFF; size: .; V: TRBV9; D: TRBD1; J: TRBJ2-1
DNA: TGTGCCAGCACCTCTGGCCCCTACGAGCAGTACTTC; CDR3: CASTSGPYEQYF; size: .; V: TRBV28; D: .; J: TRBJ2-7